This T cell receptor beta chain was profiled in a study of blood T cell repertoires in COVID-19. As handled by the study authors: Counts of nucleated cells, estimated from reference gene primer amplification, were obtained. Measured with immunoSEQ multiplex PCR; TCRdb has only the in-frame clones, and not every one. That table is the source of V, J and clone size, and D and trimming were worked out from the DNA. The repertoire holds some 190,000 clones, with around three quarters as singletons. The CDR3 loop spans 15 amino acids. From germline, CDR1 is LNHDA and CDR2 SQIVND (reference sequence). The V and J ends lost 8 bases and 4 bases, in that order; junction bases with no gene match: 13.

This TCR was sampled from a woman between 45 and 65 years old with acute COVID-19. Material: PBMCs or T cells enriched from blood (not recorded which). The rearrangement links TRBV19 to TRBJ1-2; 7 bases map to TRBD1. The CDR3, as DNA: TGTGCCAGTGCATTCACAGGGGAACTTTCCTATGGCTACACCTTC. Translation gives CASAFTGELSYGYTF.